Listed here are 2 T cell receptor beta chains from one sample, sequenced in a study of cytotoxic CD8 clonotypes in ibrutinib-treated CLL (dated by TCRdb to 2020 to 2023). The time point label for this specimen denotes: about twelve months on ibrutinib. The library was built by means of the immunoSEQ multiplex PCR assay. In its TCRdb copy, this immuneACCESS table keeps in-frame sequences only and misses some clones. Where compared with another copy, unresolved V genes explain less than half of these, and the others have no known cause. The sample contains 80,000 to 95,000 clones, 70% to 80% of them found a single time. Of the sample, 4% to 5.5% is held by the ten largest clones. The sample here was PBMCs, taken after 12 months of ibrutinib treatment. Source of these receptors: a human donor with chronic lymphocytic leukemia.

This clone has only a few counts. The CDR3 DNA follows: TGTGCCAGCTCACCAACCCCGGGGCAGAATAATCAGCCCCAGCATTTT. It specifies CASSPTPGQNNQPQHF. This chain joins TRBV18 and TRBJ1-5; maybe TRBD1 (5 bases). Trimming left V 2 bases short and J 4 bases short, with 15 bases between. The CDR3 runs to 16 residues. Germline assignment: CDR1 KGHSH and CDR2 LQKENI.

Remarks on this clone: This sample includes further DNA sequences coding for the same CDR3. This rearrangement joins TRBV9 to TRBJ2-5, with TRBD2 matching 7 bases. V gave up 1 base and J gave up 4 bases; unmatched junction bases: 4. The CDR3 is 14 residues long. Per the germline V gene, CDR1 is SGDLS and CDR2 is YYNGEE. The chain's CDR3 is CASSVTPGGETQYF. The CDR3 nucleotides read TGTGCCAGCAGCGTAACCCCGGGGGGAGAGACCCAGTACTTC.